These T cell receptor beta chains were read from a single sample in a study of T-cell memory formation after mild COVID-19. TCRdb ran MiXCR on the 5' RACE reads and lists one entry per CDR3 protein. This sample yields roughly 550,000 distinct CDR3 sequences, of which 20% are seen a single time; around 13% belongs to the top ten. The sequenced sample was PBMCs or a T cell subset sorted from them (not recorded which). These receptors were collected from an adult woman who had mild COVID-19 (a few samples of this study predate the infection). Cell type and time point are not known. Each CDR3 is given with its conserved first and last residue. The order of the fields is V gene, clone size, D gene, J gene, CDR3 protein, CDR3 DNA. D genes are given only for firm matches. Clone size appears in some rows only: once, few, many, or a class for an expanded clone.

V gene: TRBV12-3/TRBV12-4
clone size: few
D gene: TRBD2
J gene: TRBJ2-5
CDR3 protein: CASSPGGGGKQETQYF
CDR3 DNA: TGTGCCAGCAGTCCGGGAGGGGGGGGCAAGCAAGAGACCCAGTACTTC

V gene: TRBV12-3/TRBV12-4
clone size: -
D gene: TRBD1
J gene: TRBJ1-1
CDR3 protein: CASSHQRAGGAFF
CDR3 DNA: TGTGCCAGCAGCCACCAGAGGGCAGGGGGAGCTTTCTTT

V gene: TRBV18
clone size: -
D gene: TRBD1
J gene: TRBJ1-1
CDR3 protein: CASSPTIGQGNTEAFF
CDR3 DNA: TGTGCCAGCTCACCGACCATCGGACAGGGGAACACTGAAGCTTTCTTT

V gene: TRBV7-9
clone size: many
D gene: -
J gene: TRBJ2-5
CDR3 protein: CASSLGDFQETQYF
CDR3 DNA: TGTGCCAGCAGCCTAGGGGACTTCCAAGAGACCCAGTACTTC

V gene: TRBV24-1
clone size: once
D gene: -
J gene: TRBJ2-5
CDR3 protein: CATSGAAGSYQETQYF
CDR3 DNA: TGTGCCACCAGTGGGGCGGCAGGTAGCTACCAAGAGACCCAGTACTTC

V gene: TRBV6-8
clone size: -
D gene: -
J gene: TRBJ1-4
CDR3 protein: CASRSRGPLREKLFF
CDR3 DNA: TGTGCCAGCAGAAGCCGAGGGCCTCTGCGGGAAAAACTGTTTTTT

V gene: TRBV11-2
clone size: few
D gene: -
J gene: TRBJ1-2
CDR3 protein: CASSLLGGLGGYTF
CDR3 DNA: TGTGCCAGCAGCCTACTGGGGGGCTTGGGTGGCTACACCTTC

V gene: TRBV9
clone size: few
D gene: TRBD2
J gene: TRBJ2-2
CDR3 protein: CASSVAGSGANTGELFF
CDR3 DNA: TGTGCCAGCAGCGTAGCCGGTAGCGGGGCGAACACCGGGGAGCTGTTTTTT

V gene: TRBV9
clone size: few
D gene: -
J gene: TRBJ2-3
CDR3 protein: CASSVAPTDTQYF
CDR3 DNA: TGTGCCAGCAGCGTAGCCCCCACAGATACGCAGTATTTT

V gene: TRBV7-6
clone size: -
D gene: TRBD1
J gene: TRBJ1-1
CDR3 protein: CASSLGQGGRSTEAFF
CDR3 DNA: TGTGCCAGCAGCTTGGGACAGGGGGGCAGGAGCACTGAAGCTTTCTTT

V gene: TRBV4-2
clone size: -
D gene: -
J gene: TRBJ2-3
CDR3 protein: CASSQDQGTTSTDTQYF
CDR3 DNA: TGTGCCAGCAGCCAAGATCAAGGGACCACTAGCACAGATACGCAGTATTTT

V gene: TRBV6-1
clone size: once
D gene: -
J gene: TRBJ2-3
CDR3 protein: CATGGAGADTQYF
CDR3 DNA: TGTGCCACAGGGGGGGCCGGCGCAGATACGCAGTATTTT

V gene: TRBV12-3/TRBV12-4
clone size: many
D gene: -
J gene: TRBJ2-6
CDR3 protein: CASRVVGANVLTF
CDR3 DNA: TGTGCCAGCAGGGTCGTCGGGGCCAACGTCCTGACTTTC

V gene: TRBV5-5
clone size: many
D gene: -
J gene: TRBJ1-5
CDR3 protein: CASSLEVRLNQPQHF
CDR3 DNA: TGTGCCAGCAGCTTGGAGGTCAGACTAAATCAGCCCCAGCATTTT

V gene: TRBV7-9
clone size: few
D gene: TRBD1
J gene: TRBJ2-5
CDR3 protein: CASSKGSGGRETQYF
CDR3 DNA: TGTGCCAGCAGCAAAGGGTCAGGGGGTCGGGAGACCCAGTACTTC

V gene: TRBV7-7
clone size: -
D gene: -
J gene: TRBJ2-1
CDR3 protein: CDSSPGGTPYNEQFF
CDR3 DNA: TGTGATAGCAGCCCCGGAGGGACCCCCTACAATGAGCAGTTCTTC

V gene: TRBV7-3
clone size: few
D gene: -
J gene: TRBJ2-2
CDR3 protein: CASSLVGGGTGELFF
CDR3 DNA: TGTGCCAGCAGCTTAGTCGGGGGCGGTACCGGGGAGCTGTTTTTT

V gene: TRBV18
clone size: -
D gene: -
J gene: TRBJ2-7
CDR3 protein: CASSPPSSSSEQYF
CDR3 DNA: TGTGCCAGCTCACCACCGTCGAGTTCCAGCGAGCAGTACTTC

V gene: TRBV6-2/TRBV6-3
clone size: -
D gene: TRBD2
J gene: TRBJ2-7
CDR3 protein: CASRAGTSSHEQYF
CDR3 DNA: TGTGCCAGCAGGGCCGGGACTAGCAGCCACGAGCAGTACTTC

V gene: TRBV7-9
clone size: few
D gene: -
J gene: TRBJ2-1
CDR3 protein: CASSWLLRGAYNEQFF
CDR3 DNA: TGTGCCAGCAGCTGGCTTCTTCGGGGCGCCTACAATGAGCAGTTCTTC

V gene: TRBV6-5
clone size: -
D gene: -
J gene: TRBJ2-7
CDR3 protein: CASSYLPSYEQYF
CDR3 DNA: TGTGCCAGCAGTTACCTTCCCTCCTACGAGCAGTACTTC

V gene: TRBV5-4
clone size: -
D gene: TRBD1
J gene: TRBJ2-1
CDR3 protein: CASSLEGAPMINEQFF
CDR3 DNA: TGTGCCAGCAGCTTGGAGGGGGCCCCGATGATCAATGAGCAGTTCTTC

V gene: TRBV3-1
clone size: -
D gene: -
J gene: TRBJ2-3
CDR3 protein: CASSPFGQRTDTQYF
CDR3 DNA: TGTGCCAGCAGCCCCTTCGGACAGCGCACAGATACGCAGTATTTT

V gene: TRBV29-1
clone size: -
D gene: TRBD1
J gene: TRBJ1-2
CDR3 protein: CSVEEGGRGLHGYTF
CDR3 DNA: TGCAGCGTTGAAGAAGGGGGCAGGGGGCTGCATGGCTACACCTTC

V gene: TRBV20-1
clone size: few
D gene: -
J gene: TRBJ2-7
CDR3 protein: CSARELASSGDEQYF
CDR3 DNA: TGCAGTGCTAGAGAACTAGCCTCTTCCGGGGACGAGCAGTACTTC

V gene: TRBV6-2/TRBV6-3
clone size: few
D gene: TRBD1
J gene: TRBJ2-3
CDR3 protein: CASSSIQGDPGVDTQYF
CDR3 DNA: TGTGCCAGCAGTTCCATTCAGGGGGACCCCGGGGTGGATACGCAGTATTTT

V gene: TRBV12-3/TRBV12-4
clone size: few
D gene: -
J gene: TRBJ1-1
CDR3 protein: CASTGNAYTEAFF
CDR3 DNA: TGTGCCAGCACCGGAAATGCGTACACTGAAGCTTTCTTT

V gene: TRBV9
clone size: -
D gene: -
J gene: TRBJ2-3
CDR3 protein: CASSGSLGPQYF
CDR3 DNA: TGTGCCAGCAGCGGCAGCCTTGGTCCGCAGTATTTT

V gene: TRBV7-9
clone size: few
D gene: -
J gene: TRBJ2-3
CDR3 protein: CASSLGLGDTQYF
CDR3 DNA: TGTGCCAGCAGCTTAGGATTAGGAGATACGCAGTATTTT

V gene: TRBV19
clone size: -
D gene: -
J gene: TRBJ1-6
CDR3 protein: CASSMDQGFNSPLHF
CDR3 DNA: TGTGCCAGTAGTATGGATCAGGGGTTTAATTCACCCCTCCACTTT

V gene: TRBV4-3
clone size: -
D gene: TRBD2
J gene: TRBJ2-5
CDR3 protein: CASSPETSGRAGETQYF
CDR3 DNA: TGCGCCAGCAGCCCCGAGACTAGCGGGAGGGCCGGTGAGACCCAGTACTTC

V gene: TRBV6-5
clone size: -
D gene: TRBD2
J gene: TRBJ2-2
CDR3 protein: CASREGLAGVPTTGELFF
CDR3 DNA: TGTGCCAGCAGAGAGGGACTAGCGGGAGTTCCGACCACCGGGGAGCTGTTTTTT

V gene: TRBV27
clone size: -
D gene: -
J gene: TRBJ2-6
CDR3 protein: CASSWNVQGAGANVLTF
CDR3 DNA: TGTGCCAGCAGCTGGAACGTTCAGGGTGCAGGGGCCAACGTCCTGACTTTC

V gene: TRBV2
clone size: few
D gene: TRBD1
J gene: TRBJ1-2
CDR3 protein: CASTRGQGSYGYTF
CDR3 DNA: TGTGCCAGCACAAGAGGACAGGGGTCCTATGGCTACACCTTC

V gene: TRBV11-2
clone size: -
D gene: -
J gene: TRBJ1-1
CDR3 protein: CASSLVLGPNTEAFF
CDR3 DNA: TGTGCCAGCAGCTTAGTGTTGGGACCCAACACTGAAGCTTTCTTT

V gene: TRBV7-9
clone size: -
D gene: -
J gene: TRBJ2-2
CDR3 protein: CASRPTPGLTNTGELFF
CDR3 DNA: TGTGCCAGCAGACCGACACCGGGACTCACGAACACCGGGGAGCTGTTTTTT

V gene: TRBV24-1
clone size: -
D gene: -
J gene: TRBJ1-2
CDR3 protein: CATSEGAWNGYTF
CDR3 DNA: TGTGCCACCAGTGAGGGGGCCTGGAATGGCTACACCTTC

V gene: TRBV20-1
clone size: -
D gene: TRBD2
J gene: TRBJ2-1
CDR3 protein: CSFGGARNNEQFF
CDR3 DNA: TGCAGCTTCGGGGGGGCCCGGAACAATGAGCAGTTCTTC

V gene: TRBV7-9
clone size: few
D gene: -
J gene: TRBJ2-3
CDR3 protein: CASSISLSTDTQYF
CDR3 DNA: TGTGCCAGCAGCATCTCTCTCAGCACAGATACGCAGTATTTT

V gene: TRBV20-1
clone size: many
D gene: TRBD2
J gene: TRBJ2-1
CDR3 protein: CSAPHIAGNNEQFF
CDR3 DNA: TGCAGTGCCCCTCACATAGCGGGAAACAATGAGCAGTTCTTC

V gene: TRBV5-4
clone size: few
D gene: -
J gene: TRBJ2-3
CDR3 protein: CASTATTDTQYF
CDR3 DNA: TGTGCCAGCACCGCGACGACAGATACGCAGTATTTT

V gene: TRBV29-1
clone size: -
D gene: TRBD1
J gene: TRBJ1-1
CDR3 protein: CSASTGRSAEAFF
CDR3 DNA: TGCAGCGCCTCGACAGGGCGAAGCGCTGAAGCTTTCTTT

V gene: TRBV20-1
clone size: few
D gene: -
J gene: TRBJ2-6
CDR3 protein: CSARGRQSINSGANVLTF
CDR3 DNA: TGCAGTGCTAGGGGTAGACAGAGTATAAACTCTGGGGCCAACGTCCTGACTTTC

V gene: TRBV7-2
clone size: few
D gene: -
J gene: TRBJ2-1
CDR3 protein: CASSIGYSNEQFF
CDR3 DNA: TGTGCCAGCAGCATAGGGTATTCCAATGAGCAGTTCTTC

V gene: TRBV5-4
clone size: once
D gene: -
J gene: TRBJ2-5
CDR3 protein: CASSPPGPQETQYF
CDR3 DNA: TGTGCCAGCAGTCCCCCGGGACCACAAGAGACCCAGTACTTC

V gene: TRBV11-2
clone size: few
D gene: TRBD1
J gene: TRBJ2-7
CDR3 protein: CASSPGTERYEQYF
CDR3 DNA: TGTGCCAGCAGCCCCGGGACAGAGAGATACGAGCAGTACTTC

V gene: TRBV6-5
clone size: -
D gene: -
J gene: TRBJ2-1
CDR3 protein: CASRRTNDEQFF
CDR3 DNA: TGTGCCAGCAGGAGGACTAACGATGAGCAGTTCTTC

V gene: TRBV3-1
clone size: -
D gene: -
J gene: TRBJ1-6
CDR3 protein: CASSQEFGREYNSPLHF
CDR3 DNA: TGTGCCAGCAGCCAAGAGTTCGGCAGGGAGTATAATTCACCCCTCCACTTT

V gene: TRBV28
clone size: -
D gene: -
J gene: TRBJ2-3
CDR3 protein: CASSLRGPTDTQYF
CDR3 DNA: TGTGCCAGCAGTTTACGGGGGCCTACAGATACGCAGTATTTT

V gene: TRBV4-1
clone size: -
D gene: -
J gene: TRBJ2-7
CDR3 protein: CASSQVDGLYYEQYF
CDR3 DNA: TGCGCCAGCAGCCAGGTGGACGGACTATACTACGAGCAGTACTTC

V gene: TRBV7-6
clone size: many
D gene: TRBD1
J gene: TRBJ2-7
CDR3 protein: CASTPGQGAYEQYF
CDR3 DNA: TGTGCCAGCACCCCGGGACAGGGGGCCTACGAGCAGTACTTC

V gene: TRBV6-5
clone size: -
D gene: TRBD1
J gene: TRBJ1-1
CDR3 protein: CASSTTGEEAFF
CDR3 DNA: TGTGCCAGCAGTACGACAGGGGAGGAAGCTTTCTTT

V gene: TRBV20-1
clone size: -
D gene: TRBD2
J gene: TRBJ2-1
CDR3 protein: CSARDIGLDHNEQFF
CDR3 DNA: TGCAGTGCTAGAGATATAGGACTAGACCACAATGAGCAGTTCTTC